A selection of T cell receptor beta chains follows, all from one sample in a study of CD8 T cells in Susac syndrome. TCRdb re-analysed the immunoSEQ multiplex PCR reads in MiXCR, keeping a single row per CDR3 protein. The sample carries roughly 150,000 distinct CDR3 sequences, 95% to 96% recorded once. The material sequenced was CD8+ T cells from PBMCs. The receptor set was obtained from a human donor with multiple sclerosis. Both conserved end residues are part of each CDR3. A D gene is named only where the DNA matches it firmly.

.	16	TRBJ1-1	TRBV5-1	CASSLLGSPGNTEAFF	TGCGCCAGCAGCTTGTTGGGCAGTCCGGGGAACACTGAAGCTTTCTTT
.	14	TRBJ2-3	TRBV29-1	CSVEDINRADTQYF	TGCAGCGTTGAAGATATAAATCGCGCAGATACGCAGTATTTT
TRBD1	15	TRBJ2-3	TRBV6-5	CASSSRQGGTDTQYF	TGTGCCAGCAGTTCCAGACAGGGCGGCACAGATACGCAGTATTTT
.	16	TRBJ2-7	TRBV5-1	CASSLRRDWQADEQYF	TGCGCCAGCAGCTTGCGGAGGGATTGGCAGGCGGACGAGCAGTACTTC
.	16	TRBJ1-2	TRBV11-2	CASSFGTRIPNYGYTF	TGTGCCAGCAGCTTCGGAACCAGGATTCCTAACTATGGCTACACCTTC
.	13	TRBJ1-2	TRBV19	CASSPDRYYGYTF	TGTGCCAGTAGCCCCGACAGATACTATGGCTACACCTTC
.	15	TRBJ2-1	TRBV12-3/TRBV12-4	CASSPGAYSYNEQFF	TGTGCCAGCAGCCCCGGGGCCTACTCCTACAATGAGCAGTTCTTC
.	13	TRBJ1-5	TRBV5-1	CASSLQSDQPQHF	TGCGCCAGCAGCTTGCAGAGTGATCAGCCCCAGCATTTT
TRBD1	14	TRBJ2-2	TRBV5-1	CASSWDSGTGELFF	TGCGCCAGCAGCTGGGACAGCGGTACCGGGGAGCTGTTTTTT
TRBD1	15	TRBJ2-7	TRBV11-2	CASSLVGQGAGEQYF	TGTGCCAGCAGCTTAGTAGGACAGGGGGCTGGAGAGCAGTACTTC
.	11	TRBJ2-7	TRBV29-1	CSVSTGSGQYF	TGCAGCGTTTCCACAGGCTCGGGGCAGTACTTC